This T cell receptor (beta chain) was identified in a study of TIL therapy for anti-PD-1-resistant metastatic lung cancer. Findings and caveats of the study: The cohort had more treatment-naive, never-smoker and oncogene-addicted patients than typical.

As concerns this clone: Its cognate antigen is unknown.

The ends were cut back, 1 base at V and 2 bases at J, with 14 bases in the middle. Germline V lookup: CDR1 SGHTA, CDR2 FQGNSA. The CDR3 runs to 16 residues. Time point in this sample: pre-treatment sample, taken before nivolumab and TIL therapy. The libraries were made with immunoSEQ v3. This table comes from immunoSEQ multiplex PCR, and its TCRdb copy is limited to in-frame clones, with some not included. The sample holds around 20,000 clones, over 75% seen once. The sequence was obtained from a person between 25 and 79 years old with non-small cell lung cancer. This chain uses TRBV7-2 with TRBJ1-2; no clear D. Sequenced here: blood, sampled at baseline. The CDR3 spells CASSLGGEAANYGYTF. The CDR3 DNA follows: TGTGCCAGCAGCTTAGGTGGCGAGGCGGCGAACTATGGCTACACCTTC.